This T cell receptor beta chain was identified in a study of T cells in Graves' hyperthyroidism and ophthalmopathy. The V gene lost 10 bases and the J gene lost 3 bases, with 18 bases spanning the gap. Germline V gene sequence: CDR1 MNHNS, CDR2 SASEGT. This CDR3 is 14 amino acids long. This clonotype was recorded many times. The investigators amplified TCR beta CDR3 regions from RNA transcripts. The HTBI primer set drove a first-round RT-PCR of the TCR CDR3. MiXCR, applied by TCRdb to the multiplex PCR reads, yields one record per CDR3 protein. The sample shows 650,000 to 700,000 distinct CDR3 sequences, about 18% of them seen only once. Reasons for excluding patients were uncontrolled infection, other autoimmune disease, pregnancy or lactation. The diagnostic basis comprised clinical symptoms, serum thyroxine and TRAb, thyroid ultrasound and orbital computed tomography.

This clonotype originated in a man between 50 and 59 years old with Graves' hyperthyroidism. The sample was blood. The gene calls are TRBV6-1 and TRBJ1-1; D is undetermined. This CDR3 is CAIRQVREDTEAFF. In nucleotides, the CDR3 is TGTGCCATACGCCAAGTGCGGGAGGACACTGAAGCTTTCTTT.